A single sample is the source of the 30 T cell receptor beta chains below, sequenced in a study of control samples from healthy donors and cancer patients (dated by TCRdb to the early 2020s). Library prep was done by the immunoSEQ multiplex PCR assay. Sourced from immuneACCESS, this table was stored by TCRdb with only in-frame sequences that have V and J called. A share of the clones is absent; for the studies checked, an unresolved V gene accounts for under half, and the remainder has no known explanation. The sample yields 40,000 to 55,000 clones; 70% to 75% were counted once. Under 20% of the sample is taken by the ten largest. The sample was formalin-fixed, paraffin-embedded tissue. The receptors derive from a male donor with melanoma.

The sample holds a few counts of this clone. The chain uses TRBV29-1 and TRBJ1-2; D not resolved. The CDR3 contains 14 residues. V lost 5 bases, J lost 4 bases, and 17 bases lay in between. The V gene's germline CDR1 is SQVTM and CDR2 ANQGSEA. Here the CDR3 DNA reads TGCAGCGTTTTTGCGGTGGGCAGATCCTATGGCTACACCTTC. It translates to CSVFAVGRSYGYTF.

This clone is medium-sized within its sample. The chain links TRBV28 to TRBJ1-1; 7 bases map to TRBD1. The CDR3 has 14 residues. CDR1 MDHEN and CDR2 SYDVKM come from the germline V gene. The ends lost 6 bases at V and 6 bases at J; junction bases unmatched: 10. CDR3 nucleotides: TGTGCCAGCAGGGGAAATACAGGGGCGGCTGAAGCTTTCTTT. Its translation is CASRGNTGAAEAFF. The full variable domain, its missing parts supplied by reference TRBV28 and TRBJ1-1, is DVKVTQSSRYLVKRTGEKVFLECVQDMDHENMFWYRQDPGLGLRLIYFSYDVKMKEKGDIPEGYSVSREKKERFSLILESASTNQTSMYLCASRGNTGAAEAFFGQGTRLTVV.

The rearrangement joins TRBV19 to TRBJ1-5; D is uncertain. The V end lost 5 bases, the J end lost 9 bases, and 23 bases lay between the germline ends. Germline V gives CDR1 LNHDA, CDR2 SQIVND (reference sequence). The CDR3 has 16 residues. CDR3 protein: CASSAFVSGRSSPQHF. CDR3 coding DNA: TGTGCCAGTAGTGCGTTCGTGTCCGGCCGGTCCTCGCCCCAGCATTTT.

In this sample, this clone turned up many times. The chain combines TRBV7-6 with TRBJ2-3; weak D call: TRBD2 (6 bases). Trimming left V 5 bases short and J 4 bases short, with 19 bases between. In germline, CDR1 is SGHVS, CDR2 FNYEAQ. The CDR3 has 16 residues. The CDR3 region has the DNA TGTGCCAGCAGCCCCCAATCCGGGAGAGATGCAGATACGCAGTATTTT. It translates to CASSPQSGRDADTQYF.

This clone was counted a single time. This chain connects TRBV15 to TRBJ2-1, with 8 bases aligning to TRBD2. Germline V gene lookup returns CDR1 LNHNV and CDR2 YYDKDF (reference sequence). J gave up 9 bases and V 1 base, and 8 bases lay outside the gene matches. The CDR3 covers 15 residues. The CDR3 bases are TGTGCCACCAGCAGAGTTACTAGCGGTGGGGGTGAGCAGTTCTTC. Protein: CATSRVTSGGGEQFF. Based on the CDR3 plus reference TRBV15 and TRBJ2-1, the full variable domain is DAMVIQNPRYQVTQFGKPVTLSCSQTLNHNVMYWYQQKSSQAPKLLFHYYDKDFNNEADTPDNFQSRRPNTSFCFLDIRSPGLGDTAMYLCATSRVTSGGGEQFFGPGTRLTVL.

This chain connects TRBV19 to TRBJ1-5; 7 bases align to TRBD1. The trim removed 6 bases at V and 6 bases at J, leaving 5 bases unmatched. The CDR3 is 13 amino acids. Germline-derived CDR1 and CDR2 are LNHDA and SQIVND (reference sequence). The CDR3 bases are TGTGCCAGTAGATTCAGGGGGTTTCAGCCCCAGCATTTT. Amino acid sequence: CASRFRGFQPQHF.

With regard to this clone: Being one base from a much bigger clone, this may be a read error. The rearrangement links TRBV29-1 to TRBJ2-1; D gene ambiguous. The CDR3 loop spans 11 amino acids. Germline V CDR1 and CDR2: SQVTM, ANQGSEA. The DNA of the CDR3 is TGCAACGTAGCAGGTCACAATGAGCAGTTCTTC. Protein product: CNVAGHNEQFF.

This clone is deemed medium-sized. This sequence joins TRBV7-8 and TRBJ2-3, with 12 bases identical to TRBD2. Germline assignment: CDR1 SGHVS and CDR2 FQNEAQ. This CDR3 region has 16 residues. J gave up 3 bases and V 5 bases, and 6 bases lay outside the gene matches. CDR3 sequence reads: CASSVLTSGRTDTQYF. The DNA of the CDR3 is TGTGCCAGCAGCGTCCTGACTAGCGGGAGAACAGATACGCAGTATTTT.

The rearrangement links TRBV28 to TRBJ1-5; a weak D match, TRBD1 (5 bases). The CDR3 totals 12 residues. CDR1 is MDHEN and CDR2 is SYDVKM in the germline V gene. V lost 9 bases, J lost 4 bases, and 10 bases lay in between. This CDR3 reads CASRDGNQPQHF. The CDR3 DNA follows: TGTGCCAGTAGGGACGGAAATCAGCCCCAGCATTTT.

The chain combines TRBV2 with TRBJ1-2, with D uncertain. Trimming cost V 3 bases and J 0 bases, with 11 bases left between them. CDR1 SNHLY and CDR2 FYNNEI come from the germline V gene. This CDR3 is built from 15 residues. The CDR3 loop is CASSDSPGANYGYTF. DNA for the CDR3: TGTGCCAGCAGTGATTCACCAGGCGCTAACTATGGCTACACCTTC.

The chain carries TRBV10-3 and TRBJ2-5; no clear D. The V and J ends lost 2 bases and 5 bases respectively, with 6 bases between them. The CDR3 sequence is 12 residues long. Germline V gene sequence: CDR1 ENHRY, CDR2 SYGVKD. The CDR3 DNA reads as TGTGCCATCAGTGAGCCTGGGGAGACCCAGTACTTC. Amino acid sequence: CAISEPGETQYF.

This clone appeared many times. The gene calls are TRBV19 and TRBJ1-5; D remains unclear. The CDR3 sequence is 13 residues long. Germline lookup yields CDR1 LNHDA and CDR2 SQIVND (reference sequence). The V gene lost 3 bases and the J gene lost 5 bases, with 8 bases spanning the gap. CDR3 sequence (DNA): TGTGCCAGTAGTATGGGGAGGGATCAGCCCCAGCATTTT. As protein: CASSMGRDQPQHF.

The V call is TRBV4-1, the J call TRBJ2-1, with 9 bases aligning to TRBD1. Per germline, CDR1 MGHRA and CDR2 YSYEKL. This CDR3 is built from 17 residues. The V gene end was trimmed by 4 bases and the J gene end by 7 bases; junction bases not matched to a gene: 14. CDR3 protein: CASSRTPGTGLVNEQFF. In DNA form, the CDR3 reads TGCGCCAGCAGCCGCACCCCTGGGACAGGGCTAGTGAATGAGCAGTTCTTC.

V usage is TRBV12-3 or TRBV12-4 and J usage is TRBJ1-2; D is unresolved. This CDR3 region has 12 residues. V lost 5 bases to trimming and J lost 4 bases, with 8 bases between them. The chain's CDR3 is CASSARFYGYTF. CDR3 DNA sequence: TGTGCCAGCAGTGCCCGATTCTATGGCTACACCTTC.

The chain joins TRBV5-1 to TRBJ2-5; TRBD1 agrees at 9 bases. With V trimmed by 0 bases and J by 4 bases, 4 bases remained unmatched. This CDR3 is built from 15 residues. In germline, CDR1 is SGHRS, CDR2 YFSETQ. CDR3 in amino acids: CASSLAGTGTETQYF. CDR3 in DNA: TGCGCCAGCAGCTTGGCCGGGACAGGGACAGAGACCCAGTACTTC.

This rearrangement joins TRBV29-1 to TRBJ2-1; 10 positions match TRBD2. With 5 bases clipped from V and 4 bases from J, the junction kept 2 bases outside the gene matches. This CDR3 region has 13 residues. Germline CDR1 reads SQVTM; CDR2 reads ANQGSEA. The CDR3 sequence is CSVSSGSYNEQFF. CDR3 nucleotides: TGCAGCGTTTCTAGCGGGAGTTACAATGAGCAGTTCTTC.

This sequence joins TRBV18 and TRBJ1-1; the D gene is possibly TRBD1 (6 bases). Germline V gives CDR1 KGHSH, CDR2 LQKENI. V dropped 3 bases and J dropped 4 bases, with 12 bases sitting between them. The CDR3 is 14 amino acids. The CDR3 sequence is CASSPVTGPTEAFF. In DNA form, the CDR3 reads TGTGCCAGCTCACCGGTGACAGGCCCCACTGAAGCTTTCTTT.

This clone has just a few counts. This chain links TRBV20-1 with TRBJ2-1, with 7 bases lining up with TRBD2. Per the germline V gene, CDR1 is DFQATT and CDR2 is SNEGSKA (reference sequence). With V trimmed by 3 bases and J by 3 bases, 2 bases remained unmatched. This CDR3 region has 13 residues. CDR3 coding DNA: TGCAGTGCTAGTACTAGCGACTACAATGAGCAGTTCTTC. Its translation is CSASTSDYNEQFF.

The chain uses TRBV10-3 and TRBJ1-1; tentative D call: TRBD1 (5 bases). The CDR3 is made up of 13 amino acids. Germline loops: CDR1 ENHRY, CDR2 SYGVKD. Trimming shortened V by 10 bases and J by 2 bases, and 14 bases separated the two germline ends. Written as DNA, the CDR3 is TGTGCCAGGAGGAGGGGCCTAAACACTGAAGCTTTCTTT. Encoded protein: CARRRGLNTEAFF.

About this clone itself: One junction end disagrees with the germline gene, perhaps due to a read error. The rearrangement links TRBV11-2 to TRBJ2-3, with TRBD1 matching over 9 bases. CDR1 is SGHAT and CDR2 is FQNNGV in the germline V gene. The CDR3 consists of 13 residues. As DNA, the CDR3 is TGTGCCAGCAGCTTAGCGGGGACAGGGACGATTAATTTT. Translation: CASSLAGTGTINF. Variable domain in full (rest from reference TRBV11-2 and TRBJ2-3): EAGVAQSPRYKIIEKRQSVAFWCNPISGHATLYWYQQILGQGPKLLIQFQNNGVVDDSQLPKDRFSAERLKGVDSTLKIQPAKLEDSAVYLCASSLAGTGTINFGPGTRLTVL.

This clone was seen a handful of times. The genes are TRBV5-1 and TRBJ2-5; the D is unclear. The CDR3 runs to 14 residues. Trimming left V 4 bases short and J 1 base short, with 11 bases between. CDR1 and CDR2 (germline): SGHRS, YFSETQ. CDR3 protein: CASSEGSTQETQYF. Written as DNA, the CDR3 is TGCGCCAGCAGCGAAGGCAGCACCCAAGAGACCCAGTACTTC.

The V call is TRBV28, the J call TRBJ2-6, with D uncertain. CDR3 length: 12 residues. The germline V gene has CDR1 MDHEN and CDR2 SYDVKM. V was shortened by 6 bases and J by 4 bases, with 4 bases between the two germline ends. CDR3 amino acids: CASRKGANVLTF. Written as DNA, the CDR3 is TGTGCCAGCAGGAAGGGGGCCAACGTCCTGACTTTC. Supplemented by reference TRBV28 and TRBJ2-6, the full variable domain reads DVKVTQSSRYLVKRTGEKVFLECVQDMDHENMFWYRQDPGLGLRLIYFSYDVKMKEKGDIPEGYSVSREKKERFSLILESASTNQTSMYLCASRKGANVLTFGAGSRLTVL.

The chain uses TRBV19 and TRBJ2-6; perhaps D is TRBD1 or TRBD2 (5 bases each). The CDR3 has 16 residues. V was trimmed by 1 base and J by 2 bases, leaving 9 bases between them. Germline-derived CDR1 and CDR2 are LNHDA and SQIVND (reference sequence). CDR3: CASSIGGVAGANVLTF. The CDR3 region has the DNA TGTGCCAGTAGTATAGGAGGGGTGGCTGGGGCCAACGTCCTGACTTTC.

This clone was seen a handful of times. The V call is TRBV24-1, the J call TRBJ1-1; D unclear. V shed 4 bases and J shed 4 bases, with 6 bases lying between them. Germline V gives CDR1 KGHDR, CDR2 SFDVKD. This CDR3 is 12 amino acids long. CDR3 amino acids: CATSEAGTEAFF. The CDR3 DNA reads as TGTGCCACCAGTGAGGCTGGCACTGAAGCTTTCTTT.

This sequence joins TRBV14 and TRBJ1-6; tentatively, D is TRBD1 (5 bases). The CDR3 runs 14 residues. V was cut by 8 bases and J by 7 bases, with 15 bases left in between. CDR1 is SGHDN, CDR2 FVKESK, per germline. The CDR3 DNA follows: TGTGCCAGCGCAAAGCAGGGTCTAAATTCACCCCTCCACTTT. Translated, it gives CASAKQGLNSPLHF.

This clone was seen just once. This sequence joins TRBV5-1 and TRBJ1-1; D is undetermined. The V end was cut by 1 base, the J end by 1 base, with 8 bases between. The CDR3 sequence is 14 residues long. CDR1 is SGHRS and CDR2 is YFSETQ in the germline V gene. The CDR3 sequence is CASSLRSENTEAFF. The CDR3 DNA is TGCGCCAGCAGCTTGCGGTCGGAGAACACTGAAGCTTTCTTT.

CDR3 bases: TGTGCCAGCAGCTTACAGGGCAGGGGGATCGCAGATACGCAGTATTTT. Translation: CASSLQGRGIADTQYF. V usage is TRBV7-2 and J usage is TRBJ2-3; the match to TRBD1 covers 7 bases. This CDR3 contains 16 residues. With 2 bases clipped from V and 4 bases from J, the junction kept 9 bases outside the gene matches. CDR1 and CDR2 (germline): SGHTA, FQGNSA.

The chain has TRBV29-1 and TRBJ2-7; 8 bases match TRBD2. In germline, CDR1 is SQVTM, CDR2 ANQGSEA. This CDR3 is 15 amino acids long. J gave up 5 bases and V 7 bases, and 16 bases lay outside the gene matches. For the CDR3, the DNA is TGCAGCGCCTCCGGGGAGAGCGGGAGAGTTAACGAGCAGTACTTC. The encoded protein is CSASGESGRVNEQYF.

The V and J genes are TRBV28 and TRBJ1-2, with TRBD1 as a possible D gene (5 bases). The CDR3 spans 14 residues. Germline V CDR1 and CDR2: MDHEN, SYDVKM. The ends were cut back, 7 bases at V and 4 bases at J, with 16 bases in the middle. This chain's CDR3 is CASTDGARGYGYTF. The CDR3 coding sequence is TGTGCCAGCACCGACGGGGCGCGAGGCTATGGCTACACCTTC.

As DNA, the CDR3 is TGTGCCAGCGCACGGGAGACAGTCACAGATACGCAGTATTTT. The encoded protein is CASARETVTDTQYF. This rearrangement joins TRBV2 to TRBJ2-3, with D perhaps TRBD2 (6 bases). Germline V gene data show CDR1 as SNHLY and CDR2 as FYNNEI. This CDR3 has 14 amino acids. V was clipped by 8 bases and J by 2 bases, with 14 bases between them.